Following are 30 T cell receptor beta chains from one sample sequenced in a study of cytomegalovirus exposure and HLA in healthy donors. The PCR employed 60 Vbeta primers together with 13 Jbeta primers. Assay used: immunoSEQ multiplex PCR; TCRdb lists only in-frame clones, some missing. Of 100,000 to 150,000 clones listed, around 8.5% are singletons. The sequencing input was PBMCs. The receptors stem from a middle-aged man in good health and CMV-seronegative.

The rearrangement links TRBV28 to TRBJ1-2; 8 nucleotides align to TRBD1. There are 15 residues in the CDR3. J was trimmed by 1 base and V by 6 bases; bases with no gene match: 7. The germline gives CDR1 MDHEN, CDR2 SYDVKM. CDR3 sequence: CASSIQGGGNYGYTF. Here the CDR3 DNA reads TGTGCCAGCAGCATACAGGGGGGAGGTAACTATGGCTACACCTTC.

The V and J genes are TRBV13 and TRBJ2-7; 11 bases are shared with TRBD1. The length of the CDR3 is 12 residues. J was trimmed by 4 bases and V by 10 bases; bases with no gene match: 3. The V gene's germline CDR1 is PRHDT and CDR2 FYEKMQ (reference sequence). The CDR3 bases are TGTGCCACCGGGACAGGGGGGTACGAGCAGTACTTC. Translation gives CATGTGGYEQYF.

CDR3 sequence: CASSEGTARNTIYF. The CDR3 bases are TGTGCCAGCAGTGAGGGGACAGCAAGAAACACCATATATTTT. The chain joins TRBV6-1 to TRBJ1-3; 7 bases align to TRBD1. The junction had 4 bases not matched to a gene; V was cut back by 3 bases and J by 5 bases. Looked up from germline, CDR1 is MNHNS and CDR2 is SASEGT. The length of the CDR3 is 14 residues.

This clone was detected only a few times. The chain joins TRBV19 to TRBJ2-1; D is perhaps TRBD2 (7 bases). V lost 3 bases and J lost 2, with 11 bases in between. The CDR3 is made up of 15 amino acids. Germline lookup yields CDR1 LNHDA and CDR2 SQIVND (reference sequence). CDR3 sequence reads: CASSMGGGTYNEQFF. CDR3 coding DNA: TGTGCCAGTAGTATGGGGGGGGGCACCTACAATGAGCAGTTCTTC.

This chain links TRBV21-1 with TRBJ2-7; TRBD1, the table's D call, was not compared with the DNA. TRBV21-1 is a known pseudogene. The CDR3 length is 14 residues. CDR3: CASSLRQSSNEQYF. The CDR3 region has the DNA TGTGCCAGCAGCCTCCGACAGTCCTCAAACGAGCAGTACTTC.

The CDR3: CASSLGGDVNYGYTF. The CDR3 DNA is TGTGCCAGCAGCTTAGGGGGGGACGTTAACTATGGCTACACCTTC. The chain recombines TRBV7-6 with TRBJ1-2; weak D call: TRBD1 (5 bases). Germline values: CDR1 SGHVS, CDR2 FNYEAQ. V was pared by 1 base and J by 1 base, with 10 bases between. The CDR3 has 15 amino acids. The full variable domain, rest sourced from reference TRBV7-6 and TRBJ1-2, is GAGVSQSPRYKVTKRGQDVALRCDPISGHVSLYWYRQALGQGPEFLTYFNYEAQQDKSGLPNDRFSAERPEGSISTLTIQRTEQRDSAMYRCASSLGGDVNYGYTFGSGTRLTVV.

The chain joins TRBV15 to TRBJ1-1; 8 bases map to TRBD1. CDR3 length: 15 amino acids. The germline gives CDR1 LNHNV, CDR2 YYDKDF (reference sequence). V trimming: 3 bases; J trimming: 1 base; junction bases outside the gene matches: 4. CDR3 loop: CATSRGGTGNTEAFF. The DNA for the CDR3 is TGTGCCACCAGCAGGGGGGGGACAGGGAACACTGAAGCTTTCTTT.

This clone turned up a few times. CDR3 protein: CASSLFQGASNQPQHF. The CDR3 DNA reads TGTGCCAGCAGTCTCTTCCAGGGGGCCTCCAATCAGCCCCAGCATTTT. The chain couples TRBV2 to TRBJ1-5, with 8 bases identical to TRBD1. V was pared by 5 bases and J by 3 bases, with 9 bases of the junction left unmatched. CDR1 and CDR2 (germline): SNHLY, FYNNEI. This CDR3 contains 16 residues.

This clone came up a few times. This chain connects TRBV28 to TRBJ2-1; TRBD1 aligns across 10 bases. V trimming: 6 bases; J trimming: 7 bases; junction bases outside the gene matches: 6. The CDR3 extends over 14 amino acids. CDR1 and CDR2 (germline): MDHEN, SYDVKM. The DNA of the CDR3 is TGTGCCAGCAGAGGGACAGGGGAAGAAAATGAGCAGTTCTTC. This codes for CASRGTGEENEQFF.

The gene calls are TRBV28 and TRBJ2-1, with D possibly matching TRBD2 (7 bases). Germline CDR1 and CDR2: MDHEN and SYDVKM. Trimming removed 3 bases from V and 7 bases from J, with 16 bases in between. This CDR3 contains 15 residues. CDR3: CASSLGGPVFNEQFF. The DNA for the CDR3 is TGTGCCAGCAGTTTGGGGGGGCCAGTTTTTAATGAGCAGTTCTTC.

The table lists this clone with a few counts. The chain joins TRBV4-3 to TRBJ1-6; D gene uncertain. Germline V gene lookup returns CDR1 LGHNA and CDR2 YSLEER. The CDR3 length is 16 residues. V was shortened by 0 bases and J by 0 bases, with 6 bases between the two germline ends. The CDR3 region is CASSQDPRSYNSPLHF. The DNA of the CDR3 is TGCGCCAGCAGCCAAGATCCGCGCTCCTATAATTCACCCCTCCACTTT.

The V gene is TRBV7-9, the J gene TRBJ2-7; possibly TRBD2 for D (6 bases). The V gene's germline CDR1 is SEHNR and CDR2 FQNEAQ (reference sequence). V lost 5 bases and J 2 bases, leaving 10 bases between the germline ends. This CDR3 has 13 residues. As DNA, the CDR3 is TGTGCCAGCAGCCCCCCGGGGGCCTACGAGCAGTACTTC. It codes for CASSPPGAYEQYF.

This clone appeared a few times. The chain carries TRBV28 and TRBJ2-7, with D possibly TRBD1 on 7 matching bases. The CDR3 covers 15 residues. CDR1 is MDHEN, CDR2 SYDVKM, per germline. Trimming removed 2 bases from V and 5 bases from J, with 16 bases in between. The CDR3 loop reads CASSLPTGRTHEQYF. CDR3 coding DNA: TGTGCCAGCAGTTTACCGACAGGGAGGACCCACGAGCAGTACTTC.

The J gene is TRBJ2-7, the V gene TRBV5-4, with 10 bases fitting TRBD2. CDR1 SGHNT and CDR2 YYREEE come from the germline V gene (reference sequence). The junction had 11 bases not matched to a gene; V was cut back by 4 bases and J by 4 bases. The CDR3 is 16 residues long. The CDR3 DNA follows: TGTGCCAGCAGCCCGGAGGGCCTAGCGGGGGAATACGAGCAGTACTTC. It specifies CASSPEGLAGEYEQYF.

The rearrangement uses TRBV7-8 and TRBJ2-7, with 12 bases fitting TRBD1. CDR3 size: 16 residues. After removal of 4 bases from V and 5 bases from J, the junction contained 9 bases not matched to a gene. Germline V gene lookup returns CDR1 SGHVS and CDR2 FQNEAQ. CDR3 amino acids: CASSSDRDRGPNEQYF. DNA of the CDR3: TGTGCCAGCAGCTCCGATCGGGACAGGGGGCCCAACGAGCAGTACTTC.

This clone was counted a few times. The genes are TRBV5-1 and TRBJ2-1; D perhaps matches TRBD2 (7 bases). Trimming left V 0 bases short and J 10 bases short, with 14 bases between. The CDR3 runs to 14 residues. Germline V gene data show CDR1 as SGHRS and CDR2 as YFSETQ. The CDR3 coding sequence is TGCGCCAGCAGCTTGGAGGGGGGGTTGGGAGAGCAGTTCTTC. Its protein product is CASSLEGGLGEQFF.

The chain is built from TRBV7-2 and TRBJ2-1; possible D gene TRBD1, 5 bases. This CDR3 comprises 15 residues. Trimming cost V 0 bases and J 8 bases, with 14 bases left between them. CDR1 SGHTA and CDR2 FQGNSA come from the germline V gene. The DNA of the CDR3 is TGTGCCAGCAGCTTAGCTAGTGCCCAGGGCTATGAGCAGTTCTTC. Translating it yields CASSLASAQGYEQFF.

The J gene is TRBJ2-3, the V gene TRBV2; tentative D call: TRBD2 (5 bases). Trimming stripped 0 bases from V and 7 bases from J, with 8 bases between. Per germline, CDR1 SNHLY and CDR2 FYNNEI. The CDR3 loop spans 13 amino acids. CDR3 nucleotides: TGTGCCAGCAGTGAAGCGCGGGTGAATACGCAGTATTTT. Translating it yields CASSEARVNTQYF. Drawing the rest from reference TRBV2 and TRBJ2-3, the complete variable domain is EPEVTQTPSHQVTQMGQEVILRCVPISNHLYFYWYRQILGQKVEFLVSFYNNEISEKSEIFDDQFSVERPDGSNFTLKIRSTKLEDSAMYFCASSEARVNTQYFGPGTRLTVL.

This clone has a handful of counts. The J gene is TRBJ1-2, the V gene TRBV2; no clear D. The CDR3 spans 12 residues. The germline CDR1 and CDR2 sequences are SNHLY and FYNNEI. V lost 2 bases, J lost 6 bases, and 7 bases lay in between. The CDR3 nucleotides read TGTGCCAGCAGTGAACAGAAAGATGGCTACACCTTC. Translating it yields CASSEQKDGYTF.

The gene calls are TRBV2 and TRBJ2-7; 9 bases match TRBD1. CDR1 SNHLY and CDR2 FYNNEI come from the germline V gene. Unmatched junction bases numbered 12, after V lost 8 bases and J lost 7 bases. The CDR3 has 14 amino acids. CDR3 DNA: TGTGCCAGCGGGAGGGAACAGGGGGCGCGGGAGCAGTACTTC. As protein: CASGREQGAREQYF.

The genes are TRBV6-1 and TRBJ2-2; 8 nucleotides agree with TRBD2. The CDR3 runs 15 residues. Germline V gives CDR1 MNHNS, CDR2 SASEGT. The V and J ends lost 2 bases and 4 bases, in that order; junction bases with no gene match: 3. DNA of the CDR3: TGTGCCAGCAGTGAATCTGCGGGGGGCACCGGGGAGCTGTTTTTT. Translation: CASSESAGGTGELFF.

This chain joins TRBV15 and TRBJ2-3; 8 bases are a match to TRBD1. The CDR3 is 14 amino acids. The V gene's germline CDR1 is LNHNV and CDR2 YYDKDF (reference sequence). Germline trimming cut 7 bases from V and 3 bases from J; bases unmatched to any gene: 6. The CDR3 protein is CATKAGGFTDTQYF. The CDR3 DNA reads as TGTGCCACCAAAGCAGGGGGCTTTACAGATACGCAGTATTTT.

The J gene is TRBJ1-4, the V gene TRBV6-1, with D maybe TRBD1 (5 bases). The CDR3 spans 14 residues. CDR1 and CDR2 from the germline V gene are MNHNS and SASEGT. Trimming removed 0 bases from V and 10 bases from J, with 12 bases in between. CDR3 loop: CASSEADPTGKLFF. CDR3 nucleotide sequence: TGTGCCAGCAGTGAAGCGGACCCAACAGGAAAACTGTTTTTT.

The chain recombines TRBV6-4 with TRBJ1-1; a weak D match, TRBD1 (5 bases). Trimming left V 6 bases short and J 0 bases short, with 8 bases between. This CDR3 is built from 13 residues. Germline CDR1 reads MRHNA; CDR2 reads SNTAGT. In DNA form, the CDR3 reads TGTGCCAGCAGCAACAGGATGAACACTGAAGCTTTCTTT. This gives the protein CASSNRMNTEAFF.

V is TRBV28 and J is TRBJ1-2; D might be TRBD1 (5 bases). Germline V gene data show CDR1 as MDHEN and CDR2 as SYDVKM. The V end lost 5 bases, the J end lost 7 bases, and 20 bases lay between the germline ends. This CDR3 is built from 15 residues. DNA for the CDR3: TGTGCCAGCAGTCCAAAGTTCCAGGGTCGACGTGGCTACACCTTC. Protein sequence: CASSPKFQGRRGYTF.

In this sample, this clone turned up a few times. This CDR3 reads CASSLQGANQPQHF. CDR3 DNA sequence: TGTGCCAGCAGTCTACAGGGGGCGAACCAGCCCCAGCATTTT. The chain carries TRBV6-1 and TRBJ1-5, with 9 bases aligning to TRBD1. CDR1 MNHNS and CDR2 SASEGT come from the germline V gene. The CDR3 sequence is 14 residues long. The J segment lost 7 bases and the V segment lost 5 bases, leaving 6 bases of the junction unmatched.

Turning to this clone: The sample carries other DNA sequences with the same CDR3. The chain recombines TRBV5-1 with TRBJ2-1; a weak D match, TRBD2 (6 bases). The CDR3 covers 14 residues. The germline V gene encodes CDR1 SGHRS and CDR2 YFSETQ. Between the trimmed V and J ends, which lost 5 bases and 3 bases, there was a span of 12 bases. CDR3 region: CASSSGGNYNEQFF. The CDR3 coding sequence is TGCGCCAGCAGTTCTGGAGGGAACTACAATGAGCAGTTCTTC.

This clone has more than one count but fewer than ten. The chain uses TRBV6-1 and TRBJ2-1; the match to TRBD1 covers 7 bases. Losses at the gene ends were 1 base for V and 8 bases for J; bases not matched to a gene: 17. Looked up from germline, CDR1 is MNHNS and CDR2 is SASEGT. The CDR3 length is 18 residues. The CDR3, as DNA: TGTGCCAGCAGTGAAGTTCTACAGGGGTACATGAGGATCCATGAGCAGTTCTTC. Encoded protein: CASSEVLQGYMRIHEQFF.

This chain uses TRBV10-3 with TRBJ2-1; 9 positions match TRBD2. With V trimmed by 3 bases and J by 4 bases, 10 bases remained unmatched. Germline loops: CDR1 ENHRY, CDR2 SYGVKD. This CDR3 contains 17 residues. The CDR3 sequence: CAISERDQRGVYNEQFF. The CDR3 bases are TGTGCCATCAGTGAAAGGGATCAGCGGGGGGTGTACAATGAGCAGTTCTTC.

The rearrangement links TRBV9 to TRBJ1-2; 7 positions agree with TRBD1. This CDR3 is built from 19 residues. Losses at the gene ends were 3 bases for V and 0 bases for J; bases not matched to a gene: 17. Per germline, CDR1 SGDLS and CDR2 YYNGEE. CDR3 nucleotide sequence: TGTGCCAGCAGCGGGGGGGTGAGAAGGGGGCGCGCCCCTAACTATGGCTACACCTTC. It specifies CASSGGVRRGRAPNYGYTF.